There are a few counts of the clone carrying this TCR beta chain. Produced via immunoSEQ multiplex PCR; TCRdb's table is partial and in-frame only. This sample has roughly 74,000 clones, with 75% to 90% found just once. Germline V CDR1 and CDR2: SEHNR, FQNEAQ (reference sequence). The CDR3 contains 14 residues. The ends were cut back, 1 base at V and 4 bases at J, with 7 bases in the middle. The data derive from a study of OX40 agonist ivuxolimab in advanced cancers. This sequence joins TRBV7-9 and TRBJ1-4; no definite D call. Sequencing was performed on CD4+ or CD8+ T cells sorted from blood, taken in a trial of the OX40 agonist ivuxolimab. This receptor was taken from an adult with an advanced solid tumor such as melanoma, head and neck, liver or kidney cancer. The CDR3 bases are TGTGCCAGCAGCTTAGGGCAGAATAATGAAAAACTGTTTTTT. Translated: CASSLGQNNEKLFF.